The rows below give T cell receptor beta chains drawn from one sample of a study of T cell repertoires in ileal Crohn's disease. The assay was immunoSEQ multiplex PCR, and TCRdb's table has in-frame clones only and misses some. The data show about 5,400 clones, with roughly 82% seen just once and approximately 22% held by the top ten. Sequenced sample: ileal tissue. These TCRs come from an adult with Crohn's disease. CDR3s leave out the opening cysteine and the closing phenylalanine or tryptophan.

v_gene: TRBV5-6; j_gene: TRBJ2-3; CDR3aa: ASRGDLGTDTQY
v_gene: TRBV2; j_gene: TRBJ1-1; CDR3aa: ASSRDRGPGTEAF
v_gene: TRBV4-1; j_gene: TRBJ1-2; CDR3aa: ASSQDGQGARGYT
v_gene: TRBV7-2; j_gene: TRBJ1-1; CDR3aa: ASSLKRGAF
v_gene: TRBV5-6; j_gene: TRBJ2-5; CDR3aa: ASSSRSLETQY
v_gene: TRBV6-1; j_gene: TRBJ1-5; CDR3aa: ASSDPDNLSNQPQH
v_gene: TRBV5-6; j_gene: TRBJ1-2; CDR3aa: ASSLRGTAYGYT
v_gene: TRBV5-1; j_gene: TRBJ2-1; CDR3aa: ASWEDPSYNEQF
v_gene: TRBV19; j_gene: TRBJ1-2; CDR3aa: ASYDRRVWGYT
v_gene: TRBV4-1; j_gene: TRBJ2-3; CDR3aa: ASSQGSGRGDTQY
v_gene: TRBV27; j_gene: TRBJ2-7; CDR3aa: ASSPGQNSYEQY
v_gene: TRBV5-6; j_gene: TRBJ1-2; CDR3aa: ASSLAAYGYT
v_gene: TRBV7-9; j_gene: TRBJ2-2; CDR3aa: ASSLGGVKTGELF
v_gene: TRBV5-4; j_gene: TRBJ2-6; CDR3aa: ASPGTGTNSGANVLT
v_gene: TRBV5-6; j_gene: TRBJ2-7; CDR3aa: ASSLVPTGGIYEQY
v_gene: TRBV2; j_gene: TRBJ2-3; CDR3aa: ASSEVASGGADTQY